This TCR beta chain was profiled in a study of shared clonotypes between healthy human individuals. Produced via immunoSEQ multiplex PCR; TCRdb's table is partial and in-frame only. The sample gives about 680,000 clones, about 91% of which show up once; about a quarter is in the top ten. CD45RO-negative cells were positively selected for CCR7, leaving out terminally differentiated effector memory CD45RA+ cells. The donors were adults (healthy and HIV-negative) with no recent acute infections or vaccinations. Germline V CDR1 and CDR2: MRHNA, SNTAGT. V gave up 1 base and J gave up 4 bases, with 7 bases separating them. The CDR3 length is 14 residues.

What was sequenced was naive CD8+ T cells sorted from blood. The chain recombines TRBV6-4 with TRBJ2-2; D remains unclear. This receptor was obtained from a man aged 25-45 years in good health. CDR3 amino acids: CASSDLGATGELFF. The CDR3 region has the DNA TGTGCCAGCAGTGACTTGGGTGCCACCGGGGAGCTGTTTTTT.